This T cell receptor (beta chain) was identified during a study of cytomegalovirus exposure and HLA in healthy donors. 13 Jbeta primers and 60 Vbeta primers were used for the PCR. Assay: immunoSEQ multiplex PCR; the TCRdb copy retains only in-frame clones and omits some. The sample records 120,000 to 150,000 clones, around 80% being singletons. Points from the study as a whole: The study listed 164 cytomegalovirus-associated TCR beta chains. The later analysis indicated that the majority of CMV-associated TCR beta chains appeared HLA-restricted. According to an earlier analysis, most TCR beta V segments yielded productive rearrangements about 87% or about 30% of the time.

Each of the donors was a healthy bone marrow donor. With 5 bases clipped from V and 4 bases from J, the junction kept 3 bases outside the gene matches. CDR1 MNHEY and CDR2 SMNVEV come from the germline V gene (reference sequence). CDR3 length equals 15 residues. A remark on this clone: Its antigen is not known.

The sequence derives from a man aged 40-50 years in good health and CMV-seropositive. Sequencing was done on a sample of PBMCs. The rearrangement uses TRBV27 and TRBJ1-3; 12 bases match TRBD1. Here the CDR3 reads CASSRDRGPGNTIYF. In DNA form, the CDR3 reads TGTGCCAGCAGTCGGGACAGGGGGCCGGGAAACACCATATATTTT.